The 6 T cell receptor beta chains below come from one sample, sequenced in a study of shared clonotypes between healthy human individuals (TCRdb year 2020). Library method: the immunoSEQ multiplex PCR assay. The source is immuneACCESS, and TCRdb retained only in-frame sequences with V and J called. Part of the clones is not carried over; for the studies checked, unresolved V genes explain less than half of this, and the remainder is unexplained. For this sample the table gives roughly 380,000 clones, of which 90% to 97% were detected only once. The ten most abundant clones make up about 0.34% of the sample. Sequencing was performed on memory CD8+ T cells sorted from blood. The label giving this sample's cell subset or site can be read as: CD45RO+ cells pooled with CCR7-negative TemRA cells. The source of these receptors is a man aged 25 to 45 in good health.

The V gene is TRBV11-1, the J gene TRBJ2-7; weak D call: TRBD2 (6 bases). Germline V gives CDR1 SGHAT, CDR2 FQDESV (reference sequence). This CDR3 region has 13 residues. Trimming took 6 bases from V and 3 from J, leaving 12 bases between them. This chain's CDR3 is CASSGLPLYEQYF. The DNA of the CDR3 is TGTGCCAGCAGTGGACTACCCCTCTACGAGCAGTACTTC.

The gene calls are TRBV6-1 and TRBJ2-2; no clear D. V was pared by 7 bases and J by 6 bases, with 12 bases between. The CDR3 runs 13 residues. Per the germline V gene, CDR1 is MNHNS and CDR2 is SASEGT. For the CDR3, the DNA is TGTGCCAGCATTGTCACCTCAGCCGGGGAGCTGTTTTTT. It encodes CASIVTSAGELFF.

The V gene is TRBV2, the J gene TRBJ1-1; no reliable D call. Trimming cost V 3 bases and J 0 bases, with 11 bases left between them. CDR3 size: 15 residues. CDR1 is SNHLY and CDR2 is FYNNEI in the germline V gene. The CDR3 loop is CASSEGRGMNTEAFF. Written as DNA, the CDR3 is TGTGCCAGCAGTGAGGGTCGGGGTATGAACACTGAAGCTTTCTTT.

For the CDR3, the DNA is TGTGCCACGAGGGGGTATAGCAATCAGCCCCAGCATTTT. This gives the protein CATRGYSNQPQHF. V gene TRBV15 combines with J gene TRBJ1-5; perhaps TRBD1 as D (6 bases). V was pared by 9 bases and J by 0 bases, with 9 bases between. The CDR3 loop spans 13 amino acids. CDR1 is LNHNV and CDR2 is YYDKDF in the germline V gene (reference sequence). The whole variable domain, filled in from reference TRBV15 and TRBJ1-5, reads DAMVIQNPRYQVTQFGKPVTLSCSQTLNHNVMYWYQQKSSQAPKLLFHYYDKDFNNEADTPDNFQSRRPNTSFCFLDIRSPGLGDTAMYLCATRGYSNQPQHFGDGTRLSIL.

The rearrangement joins TRBV7-2 to TRBJ2-7; D not resolved. The CDR3 is made up of 14 amino acids. With 5 bases removed from V and 0 bases from J, the gap between germline ends came to 11 bases. Germline-derived CDR1 and CDR2 are SGHTA and FQGNSA. The CDR3 protein is CASSHNPVSYEQYF. The DNA of the CDR3 is TGTGCCAGCAGCCATAATCCCGTCTCCTACGAGCAGTACTTC.

The chain recombines TRBV28 with TRBJ2-7, with D unresolved. Germline CDR1 is MDHEN and CDR2 is SYDVKM. The CDR3 has 15 residues. V was pared by 5 bases and J by 3 bases, with 17 bases between. The CDR3: CASSSPPLGSYEQYF. The CDR3 DNA reads as TGTGCCAGCAGTAGCCCCCCCCTGGGCAGCTACGAGCAGTACTTC.